Presented here are 2 T cell receptor beta chains from one specimen sequenced in a study of blood T cell repertoires in COVID-19. TCRdb keeps only in-frame clones here, not all; method: immunoSEQ multiplex PCR. The table includes tens of thousands of clones, around 89% detected once. What was sequenced was peripheral blood. Receptors originate from an elderly woman with active COVID-19.

In this sample, this clone turned up once. The rearrangement links TRBV20-1 to TRBJ2-1; 9 bases line up with TRBD1. This CDR3 is 15 amino acids long. With 3 bases clipped from V and 10 bases from J, the junction kept 13 bases outside the gene matches. The V gene's germline CDR1 is DFQATT and CDR2 SNEGSKA (reference sequence). The CDR3 here is CSASPPPGTGYEQFF. CDR3 nucleotide sequence: TGCAGTGCTAGTCCCCCTCCAGGGACAGGGTACGAGCAGTTCTTC.

This clone was found once. J is TRBJ2-7 and V is TRBV6-2 or TRBV6-3, with TRBD2 matching 12 bases. V lost 4 bases, J lost 2 bases, and 3 bases stayed unmatched. The CDR3 runs to 15 residues. CDR1 and CDR2 (germline): MNHEY, SVGEGT. For the CDR3, the DNA is TGTGCCAGCAGTTCCCGGACTAGCGGGGCCTACGAGCAGTACTTC. This gives the protein CASSSRTSGAYEQYF.